This is a list of T cell receptor beta chains from one sample in a study of response to subunit inactivated influenza vaccine. TCRdb reprocessed the RT-PCR reads with MiXCR, giving one entry per CDR3 protein. This table holds 800,000 to 1,000,000 distinct CDR3 sequences, less than 25% found once. The specimen comprised PBMCs from blood, sampled roughly 5 days after vaccination. Source of these receptors: a man aged 50 or older who received an inactivated influenza vaccine. The CDR3 runs from the conserved cysteine through the conserved F or W. The D gene is left open where the match is weak. Size tells how often a clone was seen (once, few, many) or the class of an expanded clone, and some rows leave it out.

>15|TRBJ2-7|-|many|TRBV20-1
TGCAGTGCTAGAGATTGGACGAGCGTTGACTACGAGCAGTACTTC
CSARDWTSVDYEQYF
>15|TRBJ2-1|TRBD2|-|TRBV20-1
TGCAGTGCTCCTTTAGCGGGGGGGATCCACAATGAGCAGTTCTTC
CSAPLAGGIHNEQFF
>17|TRBJ2-3|-|many|TRBV20-1
TGCAGTGCTAGTCCTATCGGGCCCCACTCTAGCACAGATACGCAGTATTTT
CSASPIGPHSSTDTQYF
>11|TRBJ2-1|-|many|TRBV29-1
TGCAGCTTCCGGCAGTACAATGAGCAGTTCTTC
CSFRQYNEQFF
>14|TRBJ2-3|-|many|TRBV12-3/TRBV12-4
TGTGCCAGCATCCCGGAACCGAGCACAGATACGCAGTATTTT
CASIPEPSTDTQYF
>17|TRBJ2-5|TRBD2|-|TRBV5-1
TGCGCCAGCAGCACCGGACTAGCGGGAGGCAAACAAGAGACCCAGTACTTC
CASSTGLAGGKQETQYF
>15|TRBJ2-1|-|-|TRBV12-3/TRBV12-4
TGTGCCAGCAGTCCGAACGACAGGCTTGGCAATGAGCAGTTCTTC
CASSPNDRLGNEQFF
>19|TRBJ2-1|-|-|TRBV14
TGTGCCAGCAGCCAAGATAGCCGCCTCGCCGCCCAAAAGTACAATGAGCAGTTCTTC
CASSQDSRLAAQKYNEQFF
>20|TRBJ2-4|TRBD2|once|TRBV11-2
TGTGCCAGCAGCTTAGTGGCTAGCGGGGGGCTCGGAGAGGCCAAAAACATTCAGTACTTC
CASSLVASGGLGEAKNIQYF
>16|TRBJ2-7|TRBD2|many|TRBV4-3
TGCGCCAGCAGCCAAGCGGTAGCGGGGTACTCCTACGAGCAGTACTTC
CASSQAVAGYSYEQYF
>15|TRBJ1-2|-|few|TRBV7-2
TGTGCCAGCAGCTTAGCGGCTACAGGAAACTATGGCTACACCTTC
CASSLAATGNYGYTF
>16|TRBJ2-1|TRBD1|few|TRBV10-2
TGCGCCAGCAGTGAGGGGACAGGATTCAACCCAGATGAGCAGTTCTTC
CASSEGTGFNPDEQFF
>16|TRBJ2-3|TRBD2|few|TRBV5-1
TGCGCCAGCAGCCTACTAGCGGGGAGACTCACAGATACGCAGTATTTT
CASSLLAGRLTDTQYF
>16|TRBJ2-1|TRBD2|few|TRBV20-1
TGCAGTGCTAGAGATCAAGGGACTACCGTCTACAATGAGCAGTTCTTC
CSARDQGTTVYNEQFF
>18|TRBJ2-2|-|few|TRBV6-5
TGTGCCAGCAGTTACTCGAAGTGGGTCAGGGTGAACACCGGGGAGCTGTTTTTT
CASSYSKWVRVNTGELFF
>18|TRBJ2-3|-|many|TRBV4-2
TGTGCCAGCAGCCAATCACGACCGGGACACCTTAGCACAGATACGCAGTATTTT
CASSQSRPGHLSTDTQYF
>15|TRBJ2-3|-|-|TRBV6-5
TGTGCCAGCAGTTACTCCGGCCTAGCCTCAGATACGCAGTATTTT
CASSYSGLASDTQYF
>14|TRBJ2-5|TRBD1|few|TRBV6-1
TGTGCCAGCAGCGCGGGGACAGGGGCGAAGACCCAGTACTTC
CASSAGTGAKTQYF
>15|TRBJ1-5|TRBD1|few|TRBV20-1
TGCAGTGCTAAGAGACAGGGGATTAGCAATCAGCCCCAGCATTTT
CSAKRQGISNQPQHF
>14|TRBJ2-1|TRBD1|-|TRBV5-8
TGTGCCAGCAGCTTGCCCGGGACAGGCCGAGGGGAGTTCTTC
CASSLPGTGRGEFF